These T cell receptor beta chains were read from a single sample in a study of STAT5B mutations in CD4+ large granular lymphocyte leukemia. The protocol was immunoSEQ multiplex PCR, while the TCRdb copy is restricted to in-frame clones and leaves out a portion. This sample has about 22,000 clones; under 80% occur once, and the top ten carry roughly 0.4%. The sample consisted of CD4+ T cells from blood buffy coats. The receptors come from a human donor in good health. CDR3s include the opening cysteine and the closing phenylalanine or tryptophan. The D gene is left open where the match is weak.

CDR3: CASKEGNGPDTQYF
V: TRBV25-1
D: .
J: TRBJ2-3

CDR3: CASSVRGDRSSYNEQFF
V: TRBV9
D: .
J: TRBJ2-1

CDR3: CASSLVEAGGEQFF
V: TRBV11-2
D: TRBD2
J: TRBJ2-1

CDR3: CASSLEGRKGEKLFF
V: TRBV5-1
D: .
J: TRBJ1-4

CDR3: CASRRLAGGPIEQFF
V: TRBV19
D: TRBD2
J: TRBJ2-1

CDR3: CASTGSIYTEAFF
V: TRBV19
D: .
J: TRBJ1-1

CDR3: CASSLPGGEEGGLFF
V: TRBV27
D: TRBD2
J: TRBJ2-2

CDR3: CASRSYAGASSYNSPLHF
V: TRBV27
D: .
J: TRBJ1-6

CDR3: CASSLANTIYF
V: TRBV28
D: .
J: TRBJ1-3

CDR3: CASSLGSISYNEQFF
V: TRBV7-8
D: .
J: TRBJ2-1

CDR3: CASSFGRGNEQFF
V: TRBV7-2
D: .
J: TRBJ2-1

CDR3: CASSRTGGRNSYEQYF
V: TRBV19
D: .
J: TRBJ2-7

CDR3: CASRTTGNYEQYF
V: TRBV27
D: .
J: TRBJ2-7

CDR3: CASRVGQTTETQYF
V: TRBV19
D: .
J: TRBJ2-5

CDR3: CASSSQGAPDTEAFF
V: TRBV5-1
D: TRBD1
J: TRBJ1-1